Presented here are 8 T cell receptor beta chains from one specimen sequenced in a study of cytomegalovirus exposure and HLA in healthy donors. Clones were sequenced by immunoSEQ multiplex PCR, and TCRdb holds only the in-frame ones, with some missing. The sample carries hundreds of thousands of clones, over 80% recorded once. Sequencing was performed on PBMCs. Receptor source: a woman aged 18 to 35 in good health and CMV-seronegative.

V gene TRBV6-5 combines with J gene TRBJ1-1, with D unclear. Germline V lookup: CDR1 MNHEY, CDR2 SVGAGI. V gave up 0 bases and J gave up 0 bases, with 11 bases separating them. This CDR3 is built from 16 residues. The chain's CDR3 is CASSYSQKQLNTEAFF. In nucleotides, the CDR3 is TGTGCCAGCAGTTACTCGCAAAAACAACTGAACACTGAAGCTTTCTTT.

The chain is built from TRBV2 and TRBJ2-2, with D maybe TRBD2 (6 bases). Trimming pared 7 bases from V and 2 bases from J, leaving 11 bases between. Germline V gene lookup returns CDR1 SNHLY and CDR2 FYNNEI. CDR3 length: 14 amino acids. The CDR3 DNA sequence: TGTGCCAGCAAGGCTAGCGCAAACACCGGGGAGCTGTTTTTT. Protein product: CASKASANTGELFF.

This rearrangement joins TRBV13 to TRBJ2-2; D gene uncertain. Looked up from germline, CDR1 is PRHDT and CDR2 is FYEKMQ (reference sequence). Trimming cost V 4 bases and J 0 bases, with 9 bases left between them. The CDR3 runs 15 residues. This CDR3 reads CASSSGHTNTGELFF. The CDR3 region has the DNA TGTGCCAGCAGCTCGGGCCACACGAACACCGGGGAGCTGTTTTTT.

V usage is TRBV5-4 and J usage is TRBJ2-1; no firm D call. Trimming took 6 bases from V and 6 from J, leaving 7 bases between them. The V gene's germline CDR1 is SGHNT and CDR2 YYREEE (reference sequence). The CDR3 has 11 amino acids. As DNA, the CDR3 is TGTGCCAGCACCTCGTTCAATGAGCAGTTCTTC. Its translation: CASTSFNEQFF. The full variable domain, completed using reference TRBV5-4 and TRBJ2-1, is ETGVTQSPTHLIKTRGQQVTLRCSSQSGHNTVSWYQQALGQGPQFIFQYYREEENGRGNFPPRFSGLQFPNYSSELNVNALELDDSALYLCASTSFNEQFFGPGTRLTVL.

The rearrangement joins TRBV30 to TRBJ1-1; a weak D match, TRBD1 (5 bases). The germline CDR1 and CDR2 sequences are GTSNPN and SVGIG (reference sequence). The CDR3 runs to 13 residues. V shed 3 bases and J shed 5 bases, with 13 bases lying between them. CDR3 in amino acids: CAWSGTFGTEAFF. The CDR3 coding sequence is TGTGCCTGGAGCGGGACTTTCGGGACTGAAGCTTTCTTT. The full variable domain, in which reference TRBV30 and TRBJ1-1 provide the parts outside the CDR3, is SQTIHQWPATLVQPVGSPLSLECTVEGTSNPNLYWYRQAAGRGLQLLFYSVGIGQISSEVPQNLSASRPQDRQFILSSKKLLLSDSGFYLCAWSGTFGTEAFFGQGTRLTVV.

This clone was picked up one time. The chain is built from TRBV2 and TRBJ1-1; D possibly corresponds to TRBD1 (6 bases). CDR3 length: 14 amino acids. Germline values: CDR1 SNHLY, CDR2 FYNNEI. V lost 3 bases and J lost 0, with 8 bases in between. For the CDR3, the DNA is TGTGCCAGCAGTGACGGGGGCTTGAACACTGAAGCTTTCTTT. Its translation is CASSDGGLNTEAFF.

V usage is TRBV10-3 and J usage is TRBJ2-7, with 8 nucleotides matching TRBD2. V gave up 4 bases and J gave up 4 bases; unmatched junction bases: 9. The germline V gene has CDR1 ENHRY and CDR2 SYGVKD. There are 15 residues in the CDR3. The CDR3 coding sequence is TGTGCCATCAGTGGCCCCGAGCGGGGGTATTACGAGCAGTACTTC. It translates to CAISGPERGYYEQYF.

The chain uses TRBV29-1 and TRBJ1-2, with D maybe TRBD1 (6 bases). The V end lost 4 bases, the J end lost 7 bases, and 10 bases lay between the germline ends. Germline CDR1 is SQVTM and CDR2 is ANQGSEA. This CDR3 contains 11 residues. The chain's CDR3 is CSVGGGGGYTF. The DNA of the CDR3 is TGCAGCGTTGGAGGGGGGGGTGGCTACACCTTC.